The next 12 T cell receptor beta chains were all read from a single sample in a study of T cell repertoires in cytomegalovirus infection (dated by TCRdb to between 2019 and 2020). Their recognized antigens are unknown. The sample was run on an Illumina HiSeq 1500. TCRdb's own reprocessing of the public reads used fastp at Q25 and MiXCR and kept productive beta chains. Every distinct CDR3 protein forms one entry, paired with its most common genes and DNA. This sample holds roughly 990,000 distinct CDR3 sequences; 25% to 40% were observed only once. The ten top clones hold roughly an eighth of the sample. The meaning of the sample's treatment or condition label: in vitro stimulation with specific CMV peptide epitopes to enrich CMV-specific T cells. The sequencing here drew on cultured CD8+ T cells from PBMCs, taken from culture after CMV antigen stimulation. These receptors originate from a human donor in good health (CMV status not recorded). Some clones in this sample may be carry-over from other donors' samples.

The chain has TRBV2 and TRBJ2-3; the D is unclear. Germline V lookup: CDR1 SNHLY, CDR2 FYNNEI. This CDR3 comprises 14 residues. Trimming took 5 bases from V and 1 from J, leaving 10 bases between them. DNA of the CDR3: TGTGCCAGCAGTTCGTACTCACGCACAGATACGCAGTATTTT. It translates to CASSSYSRTDTQYF.

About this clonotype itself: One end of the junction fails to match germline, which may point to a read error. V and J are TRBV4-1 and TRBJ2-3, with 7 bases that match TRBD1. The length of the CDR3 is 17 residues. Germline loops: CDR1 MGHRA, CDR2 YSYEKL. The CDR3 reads CASNQDIGYRGVDTQYF. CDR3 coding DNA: TGCGCCAGCAACCAAGATATAGGGTACAGGGGAGTAGATACGCAGTATTTT.

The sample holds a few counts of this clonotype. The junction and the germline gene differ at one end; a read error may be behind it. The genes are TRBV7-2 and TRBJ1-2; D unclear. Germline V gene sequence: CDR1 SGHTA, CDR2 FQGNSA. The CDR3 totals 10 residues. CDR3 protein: CASTLYGYTF. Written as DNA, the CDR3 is TGTGCCAGCACCTTATATGGCTACACCTTC.

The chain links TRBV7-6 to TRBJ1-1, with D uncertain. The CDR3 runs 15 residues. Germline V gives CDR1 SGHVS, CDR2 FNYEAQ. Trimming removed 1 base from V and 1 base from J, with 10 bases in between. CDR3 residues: CASSLGYEENTEAFF. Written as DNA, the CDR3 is TGTGCCAGCAGCTTAGGATACGAGGAGAACACTGAAGCTTTCTTT.

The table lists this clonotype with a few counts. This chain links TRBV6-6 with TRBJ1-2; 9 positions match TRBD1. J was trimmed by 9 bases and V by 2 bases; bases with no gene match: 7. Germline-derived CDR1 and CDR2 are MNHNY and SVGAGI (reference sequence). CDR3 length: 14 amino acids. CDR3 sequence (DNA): TGTGCCAGCAGTTACACCCGGGACAGGGCACGCTACACCTTC. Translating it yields CASSYTRDRARYTF.

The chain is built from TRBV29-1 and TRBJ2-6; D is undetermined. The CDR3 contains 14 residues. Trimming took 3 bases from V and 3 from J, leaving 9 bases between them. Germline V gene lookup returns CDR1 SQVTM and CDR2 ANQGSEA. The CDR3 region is CSVDGLGGANVLTF. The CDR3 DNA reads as TGCAGCGTTGATGGATTGGGTGGGGCCAACGTCCTGACTTTC.

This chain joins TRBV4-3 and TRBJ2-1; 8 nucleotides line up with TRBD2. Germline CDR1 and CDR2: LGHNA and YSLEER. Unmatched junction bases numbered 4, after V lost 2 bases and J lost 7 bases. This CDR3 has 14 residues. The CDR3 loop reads CASSQRGGLNEQFF. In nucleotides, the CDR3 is TGCGCCAGCAGCCAACGGGGGGGCCTGAATGAGCAGTTCTTC.

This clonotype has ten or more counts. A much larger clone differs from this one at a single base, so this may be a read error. CDR3 nucleotides: TGTGCCAGCAGCTTAGGGGAGTACACTGAAGCTTTCTTT. This translates into CASSLGEYTEAFF. V is TRBV7-6 and J is TRBJ1-1, with unresolved D. The germline CDR1 and CDR2 sequences are SGHVS and FNYEAQ. Trimming removed 1 base at V and 3 bases at J, with 6 bases between. The CDR3 has 13 amino acids. Full variable domain (rest looked up from reference TRBV7-6 and TRBJ1-1): GAGVSQSPRYKVTKRGQDVALRCDPISGHVSLYWYRQALGQGPEFLTYFNYEAQQDKSGLPNDRFSAERPEGSISTLTIQRTEQRDSAMYRCASSLGEYTEAFFGQGTRLTVV.

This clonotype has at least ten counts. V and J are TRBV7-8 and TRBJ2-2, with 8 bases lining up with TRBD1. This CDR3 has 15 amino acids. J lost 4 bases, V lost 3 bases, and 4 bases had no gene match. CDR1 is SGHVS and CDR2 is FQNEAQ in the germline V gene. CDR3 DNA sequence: TGTGCCAGCAGCTTTATTACAGGGGGCACCGGGGAGCTGTTTTTT. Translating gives CASSFITGGTGELFF.

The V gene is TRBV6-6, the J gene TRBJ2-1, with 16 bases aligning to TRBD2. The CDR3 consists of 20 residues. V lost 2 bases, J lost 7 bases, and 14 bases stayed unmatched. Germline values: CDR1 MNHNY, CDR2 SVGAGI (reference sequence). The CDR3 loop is CASSYTRAGLAGGQVNEQFF. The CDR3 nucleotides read TGTGCCAGCAGTTACACGAGGGCGGGACTAGCGGGGGGGCAGGTTAATGAGCAGTTCTTC.

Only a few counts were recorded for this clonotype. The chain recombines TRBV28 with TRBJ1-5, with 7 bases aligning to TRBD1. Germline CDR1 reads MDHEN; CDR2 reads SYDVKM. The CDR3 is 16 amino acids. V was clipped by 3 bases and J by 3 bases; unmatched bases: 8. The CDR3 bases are TGTGCCAGCAGTTTCCGACAGGGACCTCCCAATCAGCCCCAGCATTTT. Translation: CASSFRQGPPNQPQHF.

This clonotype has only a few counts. The CDR3: CASSLNAGGTEAFF. CDR3 DNA sequence: TGTGCCAGCAGTTTAAATGCAGGGGGAACTGAAGCTTTCTTT. The chain recombines TRBV12-3 or TRBV12-4 with TRBJ1-1, with 7 bases aligning to TRBD1. V trimming: 2 bases; J trimming: 5 bases; junction bases outside the gene matches: 5. CDR3 length: 14 residues.